A selection of T cell receptor beta chains follows, all from one sample in a study of shared clonotypes between healthy human individuals. The protocol was immunoSEQ multiplex PCR, while the TCRdb copy is restricted to in-frame clones and leaves out a portion. The sample comprises about 2.2 million clones, 85% to 95% of which are singletons, and around 1.7% rests with the top ten. Sequencing input: naive CD8+ T cells from PBMCs. These receptors were taken from a young man in good health. Some clones in this sample may be carry-over from other donors' samples. The CDR3 runs from the conserved cysteine through the conserved F or W. Fields, in order: J gene, D gene, clone size, V gene, CDR3 DNA, CDR3 protein. D genes are given only for firm matches. Clone size appears in some rows only: once, few, many, or a class for an expanded clone.

>TRBJ2-7|.|.|TRBV4-1
TGCGCCAGCAGCCAAGGCTGGGGTCTATTCCAGCAGTACTTC
CASSQGWGLFQQYF
>TRBJ2-7|.|.|TRBV11-2
TGTGCCAGCAGCCAGAACGGTTTCCTCCTCGAGCAGTACTTC
CASSQNGFLLEQYF
>TRBJ2-3|.|.|TRBV5-1
TGCGCCAGCAGCTTGGCCCTAACCGGCCGCATCAGGGGAGGCACAGATACGCAGTATTTT
CASSLALTGRIRGGTDTQYF
>TRBJ2-1|.|.|TRBV11-2
TGTGCCAGCAGTCAGTCAACTGAACCGTCCTACAATGAGCAGTTCTTC
CASSQSTEPSYNEQFF
>TRBJ2-1|.|.|TRBV6-1
TGTGCCAGCAGTGAACTCAATGAGCAGTTCTTC
CASSELNEQFF
>TRBJ2-2|.|.|TRBV19
TGTGCCAGTAGTATAGATTACACTCCATTCACCGGGGAGCTGTTTTTT
CASSIDYTPFTGELFF
>TRBJ2-3|TRBD2|once|TRBV9
TGTGCCAGCAGCACTGGGACTAGCGGGAGGGTTGGCACAGATACGCAGTATTTT
CASSTGTSGRVGTDTQYF
>TRBJ2-1|.|.|TRBV18
TGTGCCAGCTCACCACGGGGGGCCCTCGATAGTCTGTTCTTC
CASSPRGALDSLFF
>TRBJ1-1|.|.|TRBV5-6
TGTGCCAGCAGCGCCGGGACGGAGATGAACACTGAAGCTTTCTTT
CASSAGTEMNTEAFF
>TRBJ1-3|.|.|TRBV19
TGTGCCAGTAGTCCGCCGGGATCTGGAAACACCATATATTTT
CASSPPGSGNTIYF
>TRBJ1-2|.|.|TRBV30
TGTGCCTGGAGGGACAGAGGAAACGGCTACACCTTC
CAWRDRGNGYTF
>TRBJ1-5|TRBD1|.|TRBV6-1
TGTGCCAGCAGTGAAACCAGGACAGGGTACCAATCAGTCCAGCCCCAGCATTTT
CASSETRTGYQSVQPQHF
>TRBJ1-3|.|.|TRBV4-1
TGCGCCAGCAGCACTCGGGTAGAGGGCCCCCGAAACACCATATATTTT
CASSTRVEGPRNTIYF
>TRBJ2-3|TRBD2|.|TRBV6-4
TGTGCCAGCAGTGACGACGGGAGGGCCACAGATACGCAGTATTTT
CASSDDGRATDTQYF
>TRBJ1-1|.|few|TRBV9
TGTGCCAGCAGTCCCTCGGGTACTGAAGCTTTCTTT
CASSPSGTEAFF
>TRBJ2-2|.|.|TRBV5-8
TGTGCCAGCAGCTTGTGGACAGAGAACACCGGGGAGCTGTTTTTT
CASSLWTENTGELFF
>TRBJ1-5|TRBD1|.|TRBV28
TGTGCCAGCAGTTTAGTGGGGACAGGGATTTATAGCAATCAGCCCCAGCATTTT
CASSLVGTGIYSNQPQHF
>TRBJ1-4|.|once|TRBV7-8
TGTGCCAGCAGCCTTAGCCGGGGATTTAATGAAAAACTGTTTTTT
CASSLSRGFNEKLFF
>TRBJ1-1|.|.|TRBV6-5
TGTGCCAGCAGTTACATGGGGGGCACTGAAGCTTTCTTT
CASSYMGGTEAFF
>TRBJ1-2|.|.|TRBV7-9
TGTGCCAGCAGCTTAGGGGCCACAGGGTTTGGGGCTAACTATGGCTACACCTTC
CASSLGATGFGANYGYTF